These T cell receptor beta chains were read from a single sample in a study of OX40 agonist ivuxolimab in advanced cancers. Sequenced by immunoSEQ multiplex PCR; TCRdb stores in-frame clones only, minus some. The sample consists of 81,000 or so clones, 88% of them appearing once. Sequencing was performed on CD4+ or CD8+ T cells sorted from blood, taken in a trial of the OX40 agonist ivuxolimab. These TCRs come from an adult with an advanced solid tumor such as melanoma, head and neck, liver or kidney cancer. Each CDR3 is given with its conserved first and last residue. D genes are given only for firm matches. The size field is filled for only some rows; it gives once, few, many or a size class.

V	size	D	J	DNA	CDR3
TRBV6-6	.	.	TRBJ2-7	TGTGCCAGCAGTTACTCAGGAGGACAGTCCTACGAGCAGTACTTC	CASSYSGGQSYEQYF
TRBV4-1	.	.	TRBJ2-3	TGCGCCAGCAGCGGGGGATGGAGGGGGCGGGATACGCAGTATTTT	CASSGGWRGRDTQYF
TRBV15	.	TRBD1	TRBJ2-5	TGTGCCACCAGCAGAGACGATTTTGGACAGGGGGCTGGGGAGACCCAGTACTTC	CATSRDDFGQGAGETQYF
TRBV5-1	few	TRBD1	TRBJ1-1	TGCGCCAGCAGCACGGGACAGCCGAACACTGAAGCTTTCTTT	CASSTGQPNTEAFF
TRBV28	.	.	TRBJ1-5	TGTGCCAGCAGTCCCCTCAATCAGCCCCAGCATTTT	CASSPLNQPQHF
TRBV7-8	.	.	TRBJ2-1	TGTGCCAGCAGCCCCGCACGGATAGTAGGGTACAATGAGCAGTTCTTC	CASSPARIVGYNEQFF
TRBV2	.	TRBD1	TRBJ2-7	TGTGCCAGCACCACTGTACGGGACAGGGGTTGGCAGTACTTC	CASTTVRDRGWQYF
TRBV5-1	.	TRBD2	TRBJ2-1	TGCGCCAGCAGACCCGGGACTACTATTATGGATGAGCAGTTCTTC	CASRPGTTIMDEQFF
TRBV7-9	.	.	TRBJ1-5	TGTGCCAGCAGCTTAGACTCGGGAATTAGTAATCAGCCCCAGCATTTT	CASSLDSGISNQPQHF
TRBV5-1	.	TRBD2	TRBJ2-3	TGCGCCAGCTCCCTAGCGGGGGTAGATACGCAGTATTTT	CASSLAGVDTQYF
TRBV6-5	.	.	TRBJ1-6	TGTGCCAGCAGTTACTCGAATTCACCCCTCCACTTT	CASSYSNSPLHF
TRBV4-1	.	TRBD2	TRBJ2-3	TGCGCCAGCAGAGAACTGGGAGGGAGAGGAACAGATACGCAGTATTTT	CASRELGGRGTDTQYF
TRBV23-1	.	.	TRBJ2-7	TGCGCCAGCAGTCATCTAAACAGGAACTACGAGCAGTACTTC	CASSHLNRNYEQYF
TRBV10-1	.	.	TRBJ2-7	TGCGCCAGCAGGGCAACCTACGAGCAGTACTTC	CASRATYEQYF
TRBV18	few	.	TRBJ2-7	TGTGCCAGCTCACCAATCACCCAGGGGCCGGGGTACGAGCAGTACTTC	CASSPITQGPGYEQYF
TRBV5-5	.	.	TRBJ2-1	TGTGCCAGCAGCTTGGGGAGTGGGAGCTACAATGAGCAGTTCTTC	CASSLGSGSYNEQFF
TRBV2	.	.	TRBJ1-5	TGTGCCAGCAGAGACAGCCCCAATCAGCCCCAGCATTTT	CASRDSPNQPQHF
TRBV10-1	.	TRBD2	TRBJ2-1	TGCGCCAGCGCGAGGGGAGGGAGCTCCTACAATGAGCAGTTCTTC	CASARGGSSYNEQFF
TRBV6-5	once	TRBD1	TRBJ1-2	TGTGCCAGCACCGAGGCCACCGGGACAGGGTATGGCTACACCTTC	CASTEATGTGYGYTF
TRBV11-2	.	.	TRBJ2-2	TGTGCCAGCAGCTTAGTGAAGGGATTCACCGGGGAGCTGTTTTTT	CASSLVKGFTGELFF
TRBV19	.	.	TRBJ1-5	TGTGCCAGTAGTATAGATGCCGGCAATCAGCCCCAGCATTTT	CASSIDAGNQPQHF
TRBV27	.	.	TRBJ1-2	TGTGCCAGCAGTACTCAGGGTGACTATGGCTACACCTTC	CASSTQGDYGYTF
TRBV2	once	.	TRBJ2-4	TGTGCCAGCAGTGAGACCTTAACCGGGATTCAGTACTTC	CASSETLTGIQYF
TRBV6-5	.	.	TRBJ1-5	TGTGCCAGCAGGAAGGGAGCAAGCAATCAGCCCCAGCATTTT	CASRKGASNQPQHF
TRBV29-1	.	TRBD1	TRBJ2-3	TGCAGCGCCCACAGGGGCCAAGATACGCAGTATTTT	CSAHRGQDTQYF
TRBV5-1	.	.	TRBJ2-3	TGCGCCAGCAGCTTGGGAGGCAGGACAGATACGCAGTATTTT	CASSLGGRTDTQYF
TRBV9	.	.	TRBJ2-1	TGTGCCAGCAGCGTAGTATCGTCGGCAGGGGCGGGGAATGAGCAGTTCTTC	CASSVVSSAGAGNEQFF
TRBV19	.	.	TRBJ1-2	TGTGCCAGTAGTGGAAACTATGGCTACACCTTC	CASSGNYGYTF
TRBV7-2	.	TRBD2	TRBJ2-5	TGTGCCAGCAGCGCCGGATCTAGCGGGGGGGGTCAAGAGACCCAGTACTTC	CASSAGSSGGGQETQYF
TRBV5-1	.	TRBD1	TRBJ1-1	TGCGCCAGCAGACAGGGGTCAGCGACTGAAGCTTTCTTT	CASRQGSATEAFF
TRBV7-2	.	.	TRBJ1-3	TGTGCCAGCAGCTTAGGGGCCCCGGGGAGTGGAAACACCATATATTTT	CASSLGAPGSGNTIYF
TRBV29-1	.	TRBD2	TRBJ2-1	TGCAGCCCTTTGGGGGGGACTTACAATGAGCAGTTCTTC	CSPLGGTYNEQFF
TRBV6-1	.	TRBD1	TRBJ1-1	TGTGCCAGCAGCTCCGGGACAGCTGAAGCTTTCTTT	CASSSGTAEAFF
TRBV6-1	.	.	TRBJ2-2	TGTGCCAGCAGTGCGACACGAGCGAACACCGGGGAGCTGTTTTTT	CASSATRANTGELFF
TRBV7-3	.	.	TRBJ2-3	TGTGCCAGCAGCTCGACAACAGGTTATACGCAGTATTTT	CASSSTTGYTQYF
TRBV11-2	.	TRBD1	TRBJ1-2	TGTGCCAGCAGCCAGGGGGGGGCGAGCCCCTATGGCTACACCTTC	CASSQGGASPYGYTF
TRBV19	.	.	TRBJ2-7	TGTGCCAGTAGCGCTCTACAAGGACAGACGGGGGAGCAGTACTTC	CASSALQGQTGEQYF
TRBV14	.	.	TRBJ2-3	TGTGCCAGCAGCTTCGGCGCAGTAGATACGCAGTATTTT	CASSFGAVDTQYF
TRBV7-9	.	.	TRBJ2-4	TGTGCCAGCAGCTTAGGGCAGAGCCTAGCCAAAAACATTCAGTACTTC	CASSLGQSLAKNIQYF
TRBV6-6	.	TRBD1	TRBJ1-2	TGTGCCAGCAGACATACAGGGGGCGCAAACTATGGCTACACCTTC	CASRHTGGANYGYTF
TRBV18	.	.	TRBJ2-7	TGTGCCAGCTCACCCGACCTTCAAGGCGAGCAGTACTTC	CASSPDLQGEQYF
TRBV6-1	.	.	TRBJ2-6	TGTGCCAGCCAGATCCTTGGAGGGGCCAACGTCCTGACTTTC	CASQILGGANVLTF
TRBV7-2	.	.	TRBJ1-5	TGTGCCAGCAGCCAGGGGAACACCAATCAGCCCCAGCATTTT	CASSQGNTNQPQHF
TRBV14	.	.	TRBJ1-4	TGTGCCAGCAGCCAGGGAGATCGGACTCTGGACGAAAAACTGTTTTTT	CASSQGDRTLDEKLFF
TRBV6-5	.	TRBD1	TRBJ2-7	TGTGCCAGCAGTCCCCGGGACAGGGCGTACGAGCAGTACTTC	CASSPRDRAYEQYF
TRBV4-2	.	.	TRBJ1-1	TGTGCCAGCAGCCAAGCCAGGATGAACACTGAAGCTTTCTTT	CASSQARMNTEAFF
TRBV2	.	.	TRBJ2-5	TGTGCCAGCAGCGCGGAGGAGACCCAGTACTTC	CASSAEETQYF
TRBV21-1	.	.	TRBJ2-2	TGTGCCAGCAGCAAACCGACCGGGGAGCTGTTTTTT	CASSKPTGELFF
TRBV7-8	.	.	TRBJ1-4	TGTGCCAGCAGCTTAGGGGGAAGATATGAAAAACTGTTTTTT	CASSLGGRYEKLFF
TRBV5-1	.	TRBD1	TRBJ1-2	TGCGCCAGCAGCTTGGTGGGACAGGGCTACTATGGCTACACCTTC	CASSLVGQGYYGYTF